This TCR beta chain was documented in a study of PD-1 and CTLA-4 blockade in melanoma. Trimming stripped 0 bases from V and 6 bases from J, with 10 bases between. The CDR3 spans 14 residues. The germline V gene has CDR1 SGDLS and CDR2 YYNGEE. Generated by immunoSEQ multiplex PCR, the TCRdb table keeps only in-frame clones and is missing some. Among around 31,000 clones listed, around 93% were seen once. This sequence joins TRBV9 and TRBJ1-3, with a weak D call TRBD1 (5 bases). The starting material was CD8+ T cells from peripheral blood, obtained from a patient given anti-PD-1 treatment. The clonotype originates from a human donor with melanoma. CDR3 sequence: CASSVGGESNTIYF. Here the CDR3 DNA reads TGTGCCAGCAGCGTAGGAGGGGAGTCAAACACCATATATTTT.